Below are 28 T cell receptor beta chains sequenced from a single sample in a study of cytomegalovirus exposure and HLA in healthy donors. PCR was performed using 60 Vbeta and 13 Jbeta primers. Produced via immunoSEQ multiplex PCR; TCRdb's table is partial and in-frame only. The sample data list around 100,000 clones. What was sequenced was PBMCs. These receptors came from a man aged 45-65 years in good health and CMV-seronegative.

V and J are TRBV18 and TRBJ1-1; D is ambiguous. The CDR3 runs 13 residues. Per germline, CDR1 KGHSH and CDR2 LQKENI. V gave up 2 bases and J gave up 1 base, with 5 bases separating them. CDR3 loop: CASSPNGNTEAFF. In DNA form, the CDR3 reads TGTGCCAGCTCACCAAACGGGAACACTGAAGCTTTCTTT.

V usage is TRBV5-5 and J usage is TRBJ2-5, with D uncertain. CDR3 length: 13 residues. CDR1 is SGHKS and CDR2 is YYEKEE in the germline V gene (reference sequence). V lost 8 bases and J 2 bases, leaving 13 bases between the germline ends. The chain's CDR3 is CASNIRLQETQYF. The CDR3 DNA is TGTGCCAGTAATATTAGATTGCAAGAGACCCAGTACTTC.

This sequence joins TRBV15 and TRBJ1-5; 8 bases fit TRBD1. Per the germline V gene, CDR1 is LNHNV and CDR2 is YYDKDF (reference sequence). J lost 4 bases, V lost 5 bases, and 7 bases had no gene match. The CDR3 is 15 amino acids. The CDR3 here is CATSYPNRGNQPQHF. Here the CDR3 DNA reads TGTGCCACCAGCTACCCCAACAGGGGGAATCAGCCCCAGCATTTT.

V is TRBV18 and J is TRBJ1-2; 7 positions match TRBD1. CDR1 and CDR2 from the germline V gene are KGHSH and LQKENI. CDR3 size: 14 residues. V lost 3 bases and J lost 6; bases outside the gene matches: 7. The CDR3 spells CASSPTGKDNGYTF. The CDR3 bases are TGTGCCAGCTCACCGACAGGGAAAGATAATGGCTACACCTTC. Full variable domain (remainder filled in from reference TRBV18 and TRBJ1-2): NAGVMQNPRHLVRRRGQEARLRCSPMKGHSHVYWYRQLPEEGLKFMVYLQKENIIDESGMPKERFSAEFPKEGPSILRIQQVVRGDSAAYFCASSPTGKDNGYTFGSGTRLTVV.

The chain couples TRBV7-9 to TRBJ2-4; D is possibly TRBD2 (5 bases). Deletions cut 1 base from V and 6 bases from J, with 16 bases between. In germline, CDR1 is SEHNR, CDR2 FQNEAQ (reference sequence). This CDR3 contains 16 residues. The CDR3 reads CASSLGPEGLGNIQYF. The CDR3 DNA follows: TGTGCCAGCAGCTTAGGTCCCGAGGGATTAGGAAACATTCAGTACTTC.

V and J are TRBV4-2 and TRBJ2-2; D is possibly TRBD1 (5 bases). Deletions cut 2 bases from V and 2 bases from J, with 15 bases between. Germline V gene data show CDR1 as LGHNA and CDR2 as YNFKEQ. The CDR3 has 17 amino acids. The CDR3 sequence is CASSQRLGAVNTGELFF. The CDR3 DNA is TGTGCCAGCAGCCAAAGATTAGGGGCCGTCAACACCGGGGAGCTGTTTTTT.

The genes are TRBV7-6 and TRBJ1-4; D is unclear. CDR3 length equals 13 residues. The V end was cut by 5 bases, the J end by 10 bases, with 14 bases between. CDR1 is SGHVS and CDR2 is FNYEAQ in the germline V gene. The CDR3 DNA sequence: TGTGCCAGCAGCGAACAGCCCAGTGGAAAACTGTTTTTT. Amino acids: CASSEQPSGKLFF.

The gene calls are TRBV6-1 and TRBJ1-4; 7 bases align to TRBD1. The V gene's germline CDR1 is MNHNS and CDR2 SASEGT. This CDR3 comprises 15 residues. The junction had 6 bases not matched to a gene; V was cut back by 3 bases and J by 5 bases. Here the CDR3 DNA reads TGTGCCAGCAGTGACGGGTCAGGGGGGAATGAAAAACTGTTTTTT. This gives the protein CASSDGSGGNEKLFF.

The genes are TRBV18 and TRBJ1-2; 7 bases line up with TRBD1. CDR1 and CDR2 (germline): KGHSH, LQKENI. The CDR3 has 15 residues. V gave up 4 bases and J gave up 8 bases; unmatched junction bases: 13. The CDR3 DNA follows: TGTGCCAGCTCACTGACCAGGGGGACGGACTCCGGCTACACCTTC. Translation: CASSLTRGTDSGYTF.

The chain employs TRBV4-1 and TRBJ1-6, with 9 bases matching TRBD1. J gave up 4 bases and V 5 bases, and 3 bases lay outside the gene matches. CDR1 is MGHRA and CDR2 is YSYEKL in the germline V gene. The CDR3 consists of 15 residues. As DNA, the CDR3 is TGCGCCAGCAGCAAAGGGACAGGGTATAATTCACCCCTCCACTTT. Protein: CASSKGTGYNSPLHF.

The chain couples TRBV27 to TRBJ1-6, with TRBD1 matching 9 bases. The CDR3 runs to 15 residues. Trimming cost V 4 bases and J 7 bases; bases outside gene matches: 5. The germline CDR1 and CDR2 sequences are MNHEY and SMNVEV (reference sequence). CDR3 DNA sequence: TGTGCCAGCAGTTCGGACAGGGGCGGGAATTCACCCCTCCACTTT. Its translation is CASSSDRGGNSPLHF.

J is TRBJ2-5 and V is TRBV5-1; the D gene is possibly TRBD2 (6 bases). The CDR3 consists of 15 residues. V lost 3 bases and J 5 bases, leaving 17 bases between the germline ends. Germline CDR1 and CDR2: SGHRS and YFSETQ. CDR3 nucleotides: TGCGCCAGCAGCTCCCCGGGACTCGAGGGGGAGACCCAGTACTTC. It codes for CASSSPGLEGETQYF.

The chain employs TRBV5-3 and TRBJ2-6, with D possibly matching TRBD1 (7 bases). TRBV5-3 is sorted into the ORF group, with uncertain function. The CDR3 totals 18 residues. V dropped 3 bases and J dropped 3 bases, with 19 bases sitting between them. CDR3 in DNA: TGTGCCAGAAGCTGGGAGGACAGGATTTTCTTTGGGGCCAACGTCCTGACTTTC. Its translation: CARSWEDRIFFGANVLTF.

This chain links TRBV7-9 with TRBJ2-7, with TRBD2 matching over 9 bases. The CDR3 loop spans 15 amino acids. Germline CDR1 reads SEHNR; CDR2 reads FQNEAQ (reference sequence). J was trimmed by 6 bases and V by 1 base; bases with no gene match: 7. This CDR3 is CASSLGLAGGFEQYF. As DNA, the CDR3 is TGTGCCAGCAGCTTAGGTCTGGCGGGGGGGTTCGAGCAGTACTTC. Filled out from reference TRBV7-9 and TRBJ2-7, the complete variable domain reads DTGVSQNPRHKITKRGQNVTFRCDPISEHNRLYWYRQTLGQGPEFLTYFQNEAQLEKSRLLSDRFSAERPKGSFSTLEIQRTEQGDSAMYLCASSLGLAGGFEQYFGPGTRLTVT.

The chain joins TRBV12-5 to TRBJ1-4; 7 nucleotides align to TRBD1. Losses at the gene ends were 0 bases for V and 12 bases for J; bases not matched to a gene: 16. The CDR3 has 17 amino acids. Germline values: CDR1 LGHNT, CDR2 FRNRAP. The CDR3 nucleotides read TGTGCTAGTGGTTTGGTCTACGGGACAGCTGGTCTAAGGGAACTGTTTTTT. Translated: CASGLVYGTAGLRELFF. Supplemented by reference TRBV12-5 and TRBJ1-4, the full variable domain reads DARVTQTPRHKVTEMGQEVTMRCQPILGHNTVFWYRQTMMQGLELLAYFRNRAPLDDSGMPKDRFSAEMPDATLATLKIQPSEPRDSAVYFCASGLVYGTAGLRELFFGSGTQLSVL.

This chain joins TRBV30 and TRBJ1-1, with D possibly matching TRBD1 (5 bases). This CDR3 spans 12 amino acids. Germline CDR1 is GTSNPN and CDR2 is SVGIG (reference sequence). Trimming took 1 base from V and 7 from J, leaving 10 bases between them. The CDR3 DNA follows: TGTGCCTGGAGTGGGGGCGGGGGTGAAGCTTTCTTT. Its protein is CAWSGGGGEAFF.

The chain carries TRBV5-6 and TRBJ2-2, with 10 nucleotides matching TRBD1. With V trimmed by 4 bases and J by 6 bases, 9 bases remained unmatched. CDR3 size: 16 residues. Germline CDR1 SGHDT, CDR2 YYEEEE. The CDR3 DNA is TGTGCCAGCAGCCCACTCGGGACAGGGGCGGCCGGGGAGCTGTTTTTT. Its protein is CASSPLGTGAAGELFF.

The V and J genes are TRBV18 and TRBJ2-7; 10 bases map to TRBD1. This CDR3 comprises 16 residues. Germline V CDR1 and CDR2: KGHSH, LQKENI. The ends lost 3 bases at V and 3 bases at J; junction bases unmatched: 8. In DNA, the CDR3 is TGTGCCAGCTCACCTACCGGGACAGGGGCCATCTACGAGCAGTACTTC. It encodes CASSPTGTGAIYEQYF.

The chain joins TRBV15 to TRBJ2-6, with a tentative D call TRBD2 (5 bases). The germline V gene encodes CDR1 LNHNV and CDR2 YYDKDF (reference sequence). The CDR3 loop spans 16 amino acids. V lost 0 bases and J lost 1, with 7 bases in between. This CDR3 is CATSRDRGSGANVLTF. The CDR3, as DNA: TGTGCCACCAGCAGAGATCGAGGGTCTGGGGCCAACGTCCTGACTTTC.

The V gene is TRBV7-6, the J gene TRBJ1-2; 9 nucleotides agree with TRBD1. The CDR3 is made up of 16 amino acids. The V gene's germline CDR1 is SGHVS and CDR2 FNYEAQ. Germline trimming cut 3 bases from V and 0 bases from J; bases unmatched to any gene: 5. The DNA of the CDR3 is TGTGCCAGCAGCTTGGGGACAGGGTCGTCTAACTATGGCTACACCTTC. Translating gives CASSLGTGSSNYGYTF.

J is TRBJ1-5 and V is TRBV19, with 8 bases aligning to TRBD1. From germline, CDR1 is LNHDA and CDR2 SQIVND (reference sequence). Trimming cost V 5 bases and J 5 bases; bases outside gene matches: 5. This CDR3 comprises 14 residues. The CDR3 coding sequence is TGTGCCAGTAGTGTCGACAGGGGTGATCAGCCCCAGCATTTT. This encodes CASSVDRGDQPQHF.

The gene calls are TRBV30 and TRBJ1-1, with 8 bases lining up with TRBD1. Germline-derived CDR1 and CDR2 are GTSNPN and SVGIG (reference sequence). V was clipped by 8 bases and J by 4 bases; unmatched bases: 6. The CDR3 covers 12 residues. CDR3 region: CAGRQGPTEAFF. The CDR3 DNA reads as TGTGCCGGTAGACAGGGGCCCACTGAAGCTTTCTTT.

The rearrangement joins TRBV5-1 to TRBJ1-4; maybe TRBD1 (6 bases). CDR3 length: 14 amino acids. The germline V and J ends were trimmed by 3 bases and 8 bases, with 14 bases remaining between them. Germline CDR1 is SGHRS and CDR2 is YFSETQ. CDR3 nucleotides: TGCGCCAGCAGCTCAGGACAGTTAAGGGAAAAACTGTTTTTT. This encodes CASSSGQLREKLFF.

The chain joins TRBV7-2 to TRBJ2-7; the match to TRBD2 covers 7 bases. The length of the CDR3 is 14 residues. CDR1 is SGHTA and CDR2 is FQGNSA in the germline V gene. V lost 5 bases and J lost 6; bases outside the gene matches: 10. CDR3 amino acids: CASSLRGGAGEQYF. Here the CDR3 DNA reads TGTGCCAGCAGCCTGAGGGGAGGGGCGGGCGAGCAGTACTTC.

The J gene is TRBJ2-4, the V gene TRBV2, with TRBD1 matching over 7 bases. CDR1 SNHLY and CDR2 FYNNEI come from the germline V gene. This CDR3 region has 15 residues. With 6 bases clipped from V and 4 bases from J, the junction kept 9 bases outside the gene matches. The CDR3 bases are TGTGCCAGCAGGAACACCGGGACAGAGAAAAACATTCAGTACTTC. The encoded protein is CASRNTGTEKNIQYF.

This chain links TRBV9 with TRBJ1-1, with D possibly being TRBD1 (5 bases). Trimming cost V 4 bases and J 0 bases, with 10 bases left between them. The CDR3 extends over 14 amino acids. Germline V lookup: CDR1 SGDLS, CDR2 YYNGEE. The CDR3 DNA reads as TGTGCCAGCAGCATCGGACACCTGAACACTGAAGCTTTCTTT. Translating gives CASSIGHLNTEAFF.

The rearrangement links TRBV27 to TRBJ2-5, with D unresolved. The J call could be wrong; TRBJ2-7 is a better fit for the DNA end. The CDR3 spans 14 residues. Germline V CDR1 and CDR2: MNHEY, SMNVEV (reference sequence). CDR3 sequence (DNA): TGTGCCAGCAGTTTACTCGCGGCGGACTACGAGCAGTACTTC. The encoded protein is CASSLLAADYEQYF.

The genes are TRBV2 and TRBJ2-5; 10 nucleotides align to TRBD2. The CDR3 runs 15 residues. V dropped 3 bases and J dropped 5; count of bases not matched to a gene: 6. Per the germline V gene, CDR1 is SNHLY and CDR2 is FYNNEI. CDR3 sequence (DNA): TGTGCCAGCAGTGACCGACTAGCGGGCTCGGAGACCCAGTACTTC. It codes for CASSDRLAGSETQYF.